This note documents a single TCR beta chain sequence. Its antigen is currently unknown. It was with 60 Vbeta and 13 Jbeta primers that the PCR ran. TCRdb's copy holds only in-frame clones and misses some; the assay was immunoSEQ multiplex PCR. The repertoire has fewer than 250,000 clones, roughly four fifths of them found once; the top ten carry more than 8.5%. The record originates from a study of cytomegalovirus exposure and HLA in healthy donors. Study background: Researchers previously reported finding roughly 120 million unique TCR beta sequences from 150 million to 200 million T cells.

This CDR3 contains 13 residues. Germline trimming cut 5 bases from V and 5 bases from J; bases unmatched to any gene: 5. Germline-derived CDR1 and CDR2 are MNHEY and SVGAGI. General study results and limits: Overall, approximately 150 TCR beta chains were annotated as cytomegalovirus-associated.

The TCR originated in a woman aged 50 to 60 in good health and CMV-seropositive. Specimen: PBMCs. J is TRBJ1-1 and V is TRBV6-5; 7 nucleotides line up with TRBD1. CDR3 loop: CASSRAGGTEAFF. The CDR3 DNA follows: TGTGCCAGCAGTCGGGCAGGGGGAACTGAAGCTTTCTTT.